This T cell receptor beta chain appears in the sequencing data of a study of shared clonotypes between healthy human individuals. The V and J ends lost 0 bases and 4 bases respectively, with 16 bases between them. CDR3 length: 16 residues. Germline CDR1 is LGHNA and CDR2 is YNFKEQ. Remarks on this clone: What it binds is unknown.

Study results and caveats: Rarefaction curves obtained for sorted subsets showed sequencing incomplete despite large depth. Clonotypes which were not shared had lower generation probabilities than clonotypes that all four donors shared.

Libraries were prepared by immunoSEQ multiplex PCR; TCRdb keeps only in-frame clonotypes and omits some of them. The table includes about 2.4 million clones, 80% to 95% detected once. This chain uses TRBV4-2 with TRBJ2-7; no definite D call. Sample: naive CD4+ T cells from PBMCs. Specified subset: CD45RA+ positively selected. This clonotype originated in a man aged 18 to 29 in good health. Some clones in this sample may be carry-over from other donors' samples. CDR3 coding DNA: TGTGCCAGCAGCCAAGATAGGGCAGCTTCCCTTTACGAGCAGTACTTC. Its protein is CASSQDRAASLYEQYF.